This T cell receptor (beta chain) comes out of a study of T cells in Graves' hyperthyroidism and ophthalmopathy. Findings of the study overall: Researchers found most expanded thyroid clonotypes above 0.001 in blood as well.

Exclusion followed for patients with uncontrolled infection, other autoimmune disease, pregnancy or lactation. There are many counts of this clonotype. Its specificity is unknown. From germline, CDR1 is DFQATT and CDR2 SNEGSKA (reference sequence). CDR3 length: 19 amino acids. The V segment lost 0 bases and the J segment 5 bases; nucleotides outside the gene matches: 19. The TCR beta CDR3 regions underwent amplification using RNA transcripts as the source. In the first-round RT-PCR of the TCR CDR3, the HTBI primer set was used. One entry per CDR3 protein results from TCRdb running MiXCR on the multiplex PCR reads. The data hold a few hundred thousand distinct CDR3 sequences, with roughly a sixth observed a single time.

V and J are TRBV20-1 and TRBJ2-1; 7 nucleotides line up with TRBD1. Sequenced sample: blood. The receptor comes from a woman between 35 and 50 years old with Graves' ophthalmopathy. The CDR3 DNA is TGCAGTGCTAGAGATCCTCGGACAGGCTTCCAAACCCTTAACAATGAGCAGTTCTTC. Its protein is CSARDPRTGFQTLNNEQFF.